The rows below give T cell receptor beta chains drawn from one sample of a study of CD8 T cells in Susac syndrome. TCRdb itself ran the immunoSEQ multiplex PCR reads through MiXCR, one entry per CDR3 protein. This sample has 95,000 to 150,000 distinct CDR3 sequences, with roughly 95% found just once. Sequencing was carried out using CD4+ T cells from PBMCs. The source of these receptors is a human donor with Susac syndrome. The CDR3 runs from the conserved cysteine through the conserved F or W. Only part of the rows carry a size: once, few, many, or a class if the clone is expanded.

clone_size v_call cdr3_aa
- TRBV20-1 CSAMGLAGAHLSYNEQFF
- TRBV29-1 CSTRGKLTDTQYF
once TRBV7-2 CASSSPGNTIYF
- TRBV20-1 CSARTVAGGYTF
- TRBV20-1 CSAPGTSYNEQFF
- TRBV29-1 CSVEPRGNEKLFF
once TRBV20-1 CSAKRSTDTQYF
once TRBV12-3/TRBV12-4 CASSFEPGNTEAFF
- TRBV5-4 CASSLVSTDTQYF
once TRBV6-5 CASSYDAASGDEQYF
- TRBV4-3 CASGGLADSTDTQYF
- TRBV7-2 CASSLARGQTEAFF
- TRBV5-6 CASSPQIDRNTEAFF
- TRBV29-1 CSVNRGGQAGELFF
once TRBV28 CASSSRPSNQPQHF
- TRBV10-3 CAISEGTGPNYGYTF
- TRBV11-2 CASSLSAGALYEQYF
- TRBV20-1 CSARAVEITSTDTQYF
- TRBV29-1 CSVDVASGFYNEQFF
- TRBV5-1 CASSQGTQTSTDTQYF
- TRBV28 CASRTGHQPQHF
- TRBV7-2 CASSFTSAGETQYF
- TRBV28 CASSLRRRETQYF
once TRBV30 CAWSVSRRNSPLHF
- TRBV6-1 CASSARDIILTGELFF
- TRBV11-2 CASSLRQNIASGLVPYEQYF
- TRBV20-1 CSAGLYQETQYF
- TRBV9 CASSVEAGGRTYEQYF
- TRBV12-3/TRBV12-4 CASSFREGEDTQYF
once TRBV7-2 CASSPQGARTEAFF
once TRBV29-1 CSVEDGTGRETQYF
- TRBV20-1 CSALADATDTQYF
- TRBV12-3/TRBV12-4 CASRRTGLETQYF
- TRBV29-1 CSVSAVRLPYNEQFF
- TRBV7-9 CASSGGTGGFDEQFF
- TRBV5-6 CASSSGLNTGELFF
once TRBV5-1 CASSRNPDRGYNEQFF
- TRBV2 CASSDLGGYGYTF
- TRBV29-1 CSVEQGPQETQYF
- TRBV30 CAWSGGRGRSNYGYTF
- TRBV5-6 CASSLVAGTTNLYEQYF
- TRBV20-1 CSARALTSGDFRYIQYF
- TRBV9 CASSVGTRDHEYF
- TRBV15 CATSRGGLSYEQYF
- TRBV29-1 CSVEGGGETQYF
- TRBV6-5 CASRPGTNLYEQYF
- TRBV9 CASSVAVGGTQETQYF
- TRBV20-1 CSASRVNEQFF
once TRBV20-1 CSATGTEEAFF
- TRBV5-1 CASSWTGGHQPQHF
- TRBV18 CASSPVGLGQPQHF
- TRBV6-5 CASSYSRTGLRTDTQYF
- TRBV25-1 CASSEAGDDEQYF